The clone carrying this TCR beta chain was picked up a small number of times. The target antigen is unknown. The V gene's germline CDR1 is KGHSH and CDR2 LQKENI. Germline trimming cut 3 bases from V and 4 bases from J; bases unmatched to any gene: 5. CDR3 length: 16 amino acids. TCR cDNA, made by 5'RACE template switching, carried an added universal primer site and UMIs. MiXCR was run by TCRdb on the 5' RACE reads, yielding one entry per CDR3 protein. The table lists over 150,000 distinct CDR3 sequences, 6% to 7.5% of them singletons. The data belong to a study of T cells after yellow fever vaccination. About the study: It was SMART-Seq v4 Ultra Low Input that prepared the fractions with low cell numbers. Study-wide points: Across the CD4 and CD8 compartments, a small share of clonotypes was present in both. Subsequent to the booster, the majority of primary-vaccination clones reappeared (96% CD4, 85% to 90% CD8).

The V and J genes are TRBV18 and TRBJ2-3; TRBD2 matches 12 bases. This clonotype originated in a man younger than 35 who received the YFV17D yellow fever vaccine. The material sequenced was CD4+ T cells sorted from PBMCs, taken around 5 days after the first yellow fever vaccination. The CDR3 is CASSPSASGGADTQYF. For the CDR3, the DNA is TGTGCCAGCTCACCCTCGGCTAGCGGGGGGGCAGATACGCAGTATTTT.